The subject of this entry is one TCR beta chain. CDR1 is LNHDA and CDR2 is SQIVND in the germline V gene (reference sequence). The length of the CDR3 is 14 residues. Trimming removed 1 base from V and 8 bases from J, with 14 bases in between. The sample comes from a study of cytomegalovirus exposure and HLA in healthy donors. Study in general: Samples from HLA-typed donors yielded around 85 million unique TCRs in an early data release.

Primers included in the PCR were 60 Vbeta and 13 Jbeta primers. Measured with immunoSEQ multiplex PCR; TCRdb has only the in-frame clones, and not every one. The sample has around 160,000 clones; approximately 78% are singletons. Sequences were obtained from PBMCs. The chain joins TRBV19 to TRBJ1-2, with D unresolved. This clonotype originated in a man aged 35-49 years in good health and CMV-seropositive. The CDR3, as DNA: TGTGCCAGTAGTATAGGGCCGGGATTGGACGGCTACACCTTC. Protein sequence: CASSIGPGLDGYTF.